Sequencing of this TCR beta chain was carried out in a study of cytomegalovirus exposure and HLA in healthy donors. Across the study: The early release's HLA-typed donors yielded 78 million or so unique TCRs.

V was shortened by 3 bases and J by 6 bases, with 12 bases between the two germline ends. This CDR3 region has 14 residues. Germline V gene lookup returns CDR1 LNHDA and CDR2 SQIVND (reference sequence). Vbeta (60) and Jbeta (13) primers were used in the PCR. This table comes from immunoSEQ multiplex PCR, and its TCRdb copy is limited to in-frame clones, with some not included. The sample contains 95,000 to 110,000 clones, approximately 66% of which appear only once. Notes on the study in general: According to an earlier analysis, most TCR beta V segments yielded productive rearrangements about 87% or about 30% of the time. Many donors carried some public TCRs, although rarity characterized most TCR sequences.

With respect to this clone: Its target is unknown.

The chain links TRBV19 to TRBJ2-1; D is possibly TRBD2 (5 bases). The sequence was obtained from a woman in her 50s in good health and CMV-seronegative. Sequenced sample: PBMCs. CDR3 region: CASSIIIASNEQFF. In DNA form, the CDR3 reads TGTGCCAGTAGTATTATAATAGCGAGCAATGAGCAGTTCTTC.